A selection of T cell receptor beta chains follows, all from one sample in a study of metastatic and nonmetastatic thyroid tumors. TCRdb re-analyzed the PCR reads through MiXCR. This table holds roughly 30,000 clones, 20% to 25% found once. Input material: blood. Receptor source: a female donor with papillary thyroid cancer or a benign thyroid nodule (not recorded which). Some clones in this sample may be carry-over from other donors' samples. CDR3s include the opening cysteine and the closing phenylalanine or tryptophan. The order of the fields is CDR3 length, J gene, D gene, V gene, clone size, CDR3 DNA, CDR3 protein. D genes are given only for firm matches. Expanded clones are given a class, and other clones once, few, many or no size at all.

length: 14; J: TRBJ1-6; D: NA; V: TRBV9; size: many; DNA: TGTGCCAGCAGCGTAGGGGACGGAGATTCACCCCTCCACTTT; CDR3: CASSVGDGDSPLHF
length: 12; J: TRBJ2-3; D: NA; V: TRBV20-1; size: many; DNA: TGCAGTGCTAGGGGGTCGCTCGATACGCAGTATTTT; CDR3: CSARGSLDTQYF
length: 12; J: TRBJ1-1; D: NA; V: TRBV6-1; size: many; DNA: TGTGCCAGCAGTCCCAGAGACATCAGAGCTTTCTTT; CDR3: CASSPRDIRAFF
length: 14; J: TRBJ1-4; D: NA; V: TRBV19; size: NA; DNA: TGTGCCAGTTTTAGCCAGGCAACTAATGAAAAACTGTTTTTT; CDR3: CASFSQATNEKLFF
length: 14; J: TRBJ2-3; D: NA; V: TRBV7-3; size: many; DNA: TGTGCCAGCAGCCGCAGAGGAAGCACAGATACGCAGTATTTT; CDR3: CASSRRGSTDTQYF
length: 16; J: TRBJ1-1; D: NA; V: TRBV6-1; size: many; DNA: TGTGCCAGCAGCCCGAACAGACCGGGGGCCAGGACTGAAGCTTTCTTT; CDR3: CASSPNRPGARTEAFF
length: 14; J: TRBJ2-7; D: TRBD1; V: TRBV28; size: medium-sized; DNA: TGTGCCAGCAGTCCTGGACAGGGGAGCTACGAGCAGTACTTC; CDR3: CASSPGQGSYEQYF
length: 14; J: TRBJ2-1; D: TRBD2; V: TRBV7-6; size: many; DNA: TGTGCCAGCAGCCCTAGCGGGGGCGTTGATGAGCAGTTCTTC; CDR3: CASSPSGGVDEQFF
length: 13; J: TRBJ2-7; D: TRBD1; V: TRBV19; size: NA; DNA: TGTGCCAGTAGTTATACAGGGGGAAACGAGCAGTACTTC; CDR3: CASSYTGGNEQYF
length: 14; J: TRBJ2-3; D: NA; V: TRBV9; size: few; DNA: TGTGCCAGCAGCGAAGGGCCTTTCACAGATACGCAGTATTTT; CDR3: CASSEGPFTDTQYF
length: 14; J: TRBJ2-5; D: TRBD1; V: TRBV12-3/TRBV12-4; size: medium-sized; DNA: TGTGCCAGCAGTCCCCGGGACAGCCAAGAGACCCAGTACTTC; CDR3: CASSPRDSQETQYF
length: 17; J: TRBJ1-6; D: TRBD1; V: TRBV5-1; size: NA; DNA: TGCGCCAGCAGCCGACAGGGAACGGCCTCCTATAATTCACCCCTCCACTTT; CDR3: CASSRQGTASYNSPLHF
length: 17; J: TRBJ2-5; D: TRBD2; V: TRBV15; size: many; DNA: TGTGCCACCAGCAGAGGCGCCGGGACTAGCGGTTCCCGGCCCCAGTACTTC; CDR3: CATSRGAGTSGSRPQYF
length: 15; J: TRBJ1-2; D: NA; V: TRBV9; size: few; DNA: TGTGCCAGCAGCGTAGACCCGGACGGAGGTTATGGCTACACCTTC; CDR3: CASSVDPDGGYGYTF
length: 16; J: TRBJ1-3; D: NA; V: TRBV28; size: many; DNA: TGTGCCAGCAGTTTATCGGCAGGAAGCTCTGGAAACACCATATATTTT; CDR3: CASSLSAGSSGNTIYF
length: 14; J: TRBJ2-7; D: TRBD1; V: TRBV18; size: many; DNA: TGTGCCAGCTCACCGGACAGGGGGTCAGGCGAGCAGTACTTC; CDR3: CASSPDRGSGEQYF
length: 15; J: TRBJ1-1; D: NA; V: TRBV4-1; size: many; DNA: TGCGCCAGCACGCGGGCCCTCACGGAGAGCACTGAAGCTTTCTTT; CDR3: CASTRALTESTEAFF
length: 14; J: TRBJ2-7; D: TRBD2; V: TRBV6-2/TRBV6-3; size: medium-sized; DNA: TGTGCCAGCAAAGGGCGGGAGGGCCTCGACGAGCAGTACTTC; CDR3: CASKGREGLDEQYF
length: 17; J: TRBJ2-3; D: NA; V: TRBV15; size: NA; DNA: TGTGCCACCAGCAGCGACCAAGGGGGGTTTGAGACAGATACGCAGTATTTT; CDR3: CATSSDQGGFETDTQYF
length: 12; J: TRBJ1-1; D: NA; V: TRBV4-1; size: NA; DNA: TGCGCCAGCAGCCAAGATCAGCGAGAAGCTTTCTTT; CDR3: CASSQDQREAFF
length: 12; J: TRBJ1-2; D: NA; V: TRBV6-5; size: NA; DNA: TGTGCCAGCAGCTACGACAACTATGGCTACACCTTC; CDR3: CASSYDNYGYTF
length: 15; J: TRBJ1-5; D: TRBD1; V: TRBV28; size: many; DNA: TGTGCCAGCAGTTTAAGAGGGGGCCGAAATCAGCCCCAGCATTTT; CDR3: CASSLRGGRNQPQHF
length: 11; J: TRBJ1-1; D: NA; V: TRBV29-1; size: many; DNA: TGCAGCGTCCAGGCGAACACTGAAGCTTTCTTT; CDR3: CSVQANTEAFF
length: 12; J: TRBJ2-2; D: NA; V: TRBV6-1; size: NA; DNA: TGTGCCAGCATCGAGAGGGCCGGGGAGCTGTTTTTT; CDR3: CASIERAGELFF
length: 17; J: TRBJ2-2; D: TRBD1; V: TRBV6-1; size: few; DNA: TGTGCCAGCAGTGAGTTTCGGGCGACAGGGGGATCCGGGGAGCTGTTTTTT; CDR3: CASSEFRATGGSGELFF
length: 17; J: TRBJ1-4; D: NA; V: TRBV30; size: many; DNA: TGTGCCCTCGTTAGTGCCGCGACCGGAACAACTAATGAAAAACTGTTTTTT; CDR3: CALVSAATGTTNEKLFF
length: 14; J: TRBJ2-3; D: TRBD2; V: TRBV5-1; size: once; DNA: TGCGCCAGCAGCTCGACTAGCGGCACAGATACGCAGTATTTT; CDR3: CASSSTSGTDTQYF
length: 16; J: TRBJ2-1; D: TRBD2; V: TRBV2; size: many; DNA: TGTGCCAGCGTCCCGGGACTAGCGGGGGGAATTGGTGAGCAGTTCTTC; CDR3: CASVPGLAGGIGEQFF
length: 13; J: TRBJ1-2; D: TRBD1; V: TRBV6-1; size: NA; DNA: TGTGCCAGCAGCCGGGACAGGAGGAATGGCTACACCTTC; CDR3: CASSRDRRNGYTF
length: 17; J: TRBJ1-5; D: TRBD1; V: TRBV5-6; size: NA; DNA: TGTGCCAGCAGCTCCGGGACAGGGTCCTATAGCAATCAGCCCCAGCATTTT; CDR3: CASSSGTGSYSNQPQHF
length: 15; J: TRBJ2-7; D: TRBD1; V: TRBV11-2; size: many; DNA: TGTGCCAGCAGCTTAGTTGGGCAGGGGGCATACGAGCAGTACTTC; CDR3: CASSLVGQGAYEQYF
length: 16; J: TRBJ1-6; D: TRBD1; V: TRBV6-2/TRBV6-3; size: NA; DNA: TGTGCCAGCAGCCGACCTACGGACAGGGGGCTAGGACCCCTCCACTTT; CDR3: CASSRPTDRGLGPLHF
length: 15; J: TRBJ1-1; D: NA; V: TRBV27; size: many; DNA: TGTGCCAGCAGGTCAATCGGACGGGTGAACACTGAAGCTTTCTTT; CDR3: CASRSIGRVNTEAFF
length: 14; J: TRBJ2-2; D: TRBD1; V: TRBV6-1; size: NA; DNA: TGTGCCAGTCATCGGGACAGGGACACCGGGGAGCTGTTTTTT; CDR3: CASHRDRDTGELFF
length: 13; J: TRBJ2-7; D: NA; V: TRBV12-3/TRBV12-4; size: NA; DNA: TGTGCCAGCAGTTTTGGGAACTACTACGAGCAGTACTTC; CDR3: CASSFGNYYEQYF
length: 13; J: TRBJ2-7; D: NA; V: TRBV10-3; size: many; DNA: TGTGCCATCAGATCAGGACCCGCCGGCGAGCAGTACTTC; CDR3: CAIRSGPAGEQYF
length: 16; J: TRBJ1-3; D: NA; V: TRBV7-6; size: NA; DNA: TGTGCCAGCAGCTTAAAACCTCTTTGGTCTGGAAACACCATATATTTT; CDR3: CASSLKPLWSGNTIYF
length: 15; J: TRBJ1-2; D: NA; V: TRBV7-9; size: many; DNA: TGTGCCAGCAGCCACAAGGCAGGGGATAACTATGGCTACACCTTC; CDR3: CASSHKAGDNYGYTF
length: 14; J: TRBJ2-1; D: NA; V: TRBV11-3; size: few; DNA: TGTGCCAGCAGCCTATGGGACTCGTGGAATGAGCAGTTCTTC; CDR3: CASSLWDSWNEQFF
length: 16; J: TRBJ2-6; D: NA; V: TRBV4-1; size: few; DNA: TGCGCCAGCAGCCCGACAGGAGGCTCTGGGGCCAACGTCCTGACTTTC; CDR3: CASSPTGGSGANVLTF
length: 14; J: TRBJ1-1; D: NA; V: TRBV6-1; size: NA; DNA: TGTGCCAGCCCGCCAGCGGGGCCCAACACTGAAGCTTTCTTT; CDR3: CASPPAGPNTEAFF
length: 13; J: TRBJ2-2; D: NA; V: TRBV20-1; size: many; DNA: TGCAGTGCTCCGGGACCAGGCACCGGGGAGCTGTTTTTT; CDR3: CSAPGPGTGELFF
length: 14; J: TRBJ1-2; D: TRBD1; V: TRBV7-8; size: few; DNA: TGTGCCAGCAGCCCGGGACAGGCTAACTATGGCTACACCTTC; CDR3: CASSPGQANYGYTF
length: 13; J: TRBJ2-1; D: NA; V: TRBV28; size: many; DNA: TGTGCCAGCAGTCTCACAAACTACAATGAGCAGTTCTTC; CDR3: CASSLTNYNEQFF
length: 19; J: TRBJ1-4; D: NA; V: TRBV11-2; size: many; DNA: TGTGCCAGCAGCTCGAACCTTGGACTGACGACCGCAACTAATGAAAAACTGTTTTTT; CDR3: CASSSNLGLTTATNEKLFF
length: 13; J: TRBJ2-2; D: NA; V: TRBV28; size: medium-sized; DNA: TGTGCCAGCAGTTTATGGACGGACGGGGAGCTGTTTTTT; CDR3: CASSLWTDGELFF
length: 15; J: TRBJ1-4; D: NA; V: TRBV27; size: many; DNA: TGTGCCAGCAGTTTAACACCTGCAACTAATGAAAAACTGTTTTTT; CDR3: CASSLTPATNEKLFF
length: 13; J: TRBJ1-1; D: NA; V: TRBV6-5; size: few; DNA: TGTGCCAGCAGTTACTCGACGAACACTGAAGCTTTCTTT; CDR3: CASSYSTNTEAFF